This T cell receptor beta chain was sequenced in a study of cytomegalovirus exposure and HLA in healthy donors. Findings and caveats of the study: In a later analysis, the majority of CMV-associated beta chains seemingly showed HLA restriction.

The donors were healthy bone marrow donors. Germline V gene data show CDR1 as LGHNA and CDR2 as YSLEER. The V gene end was trimmed by 0 bases and the J gene end by 5 bases; junction bases not matched to a gene: 4. This CDR3 region has 14 residues. Note on this clone: The antigen remains unidentified.

The primer mix had 60 Vbeta and 13 Jbeta primers. Clones were read by immunoSEQ multiplex PCR, and TCRdb kept only the in-frame ones, dropping some. Its table lists more than 45,000 clones. The source is a male donor in good health and CMV-seronegative. Material for sequencing was PBMCs. V is TRBV4-3 and J is TRBJ2-7; TRBD2 matches at 7 bases. The CDR3 nucleotides read TGCGCCAGCAGCCAAGAGGTGACTAGCCACGAGCAGTACTTC. Residues: CASSQEVTSHEQYF.